This note documents a single TCR beta chain sequence. Its target is not known. The CDR3 consists of 16 residues. The germline CDR1 and CDR2 sequences are DFQATT and SNEGSKA (reference sequence). V lost 0 bases to trimming and J lost 6 bases, with 19 bases between them. The sample is drawn from a study of T-cell reconstitution after alpha-beta-depleted transplantation in children. Unique molecular identifiers were used in preparing the TCRbeta library. Each CDR3 protein gets one entry after TCRdb re-called the PCR reads with MiXCR. The data show around 800,000 distinct CDR3 sequences, around 17% seen once. Study results and caveats: Surviving recipient T cells and thymic progenitors underlay high day-60 TCRbeta diversity in some patients. The origin of alpha-beta T cells about two months after transplant was reportedly several hundred expanded graft clones. T-cell numbers and diversity one year post-transplant derived largely from freshly generated T cells.

The sequence was obtained from a male patient between 5 and 17 years old who had a stem cell transplant for acute lymphoblastic leukemia, so the T cells may come from the graft donor. The rearrangement links TRBV20-1 to TRBJ2-3; D may be TRBD1 (5 bases). The input for sequencing was PBMCs, mostly from graft donor cells, taken 360 days after TCRalphabeta/CD19-depleted stem cell transplant. The DNA of the CDR3 is TGCAGTGCTAGAGATCTAAGGGGCCCCCAAGGGGATACGCAGTATTTT. Its protein product is CSARDLRGPQGDTQYF.